The 30 T cell receptor beta chains in this list originate from one sample, sequenced in a study of blood T cell repertoires in COVID-19. Only in-frame clones appear in the TCRdb table, and some are missing; sequencing was by immunoSEQ multiplex PCR. The sample records 110,000 to 150,000 clones, about 80% being singletons. The sequencing sample was made of PBMCs or T cells enriched from blood (not recorded which). These receptors were collected from a young woman who had been exposed to COVID-19.

The genes are TRBV18 and TRBJ2-7; 9 bases agree with TRBD1. The germline CDR1 and CDR2 sequences are KGHSH and LQKENI. The junction had 5 bases not matched to a gene; V was cut back by 2 bases and J by 3 bases. The CDR3 runs to 15 residues. The CDR3 loop is CASSPRTTGGYEQYF. The DNA of the CDR3 is TGTGCCAGCTCACCAAGAACGACAGGGGGCTACGAGCAGTACTTC.

The chain employs TRBV18 and TRBJ2-2; D gene uncertain. V gave up 8 bases and J gave up 0 bases, with 16 bases separating them. Germline assignment: CDR1 KGHSH and CDR2 LQKENI. The CDR3 is made up of 16 amino acids. CDR3 protein: CASREASLANTGELFF. In DNA, the CDR3 is TGTGCCAGCCGTGAGGCCAGCCTCGCGAACACCGGGGAGCTGTTTTTT. Using reference TRBV18 and TRBJ2-2 for the parts outside the CDR3, the full variable domain is NAGVMQNPRHLVRRRGQEARLRCSPMKGHSHVYWYRQLPEEGLKFMVYLQKENIIDESGMPKERFSAEFPKEGPSILRIQQVVRGDSAAYFCASREASLANTGELFFGEGSRLTVL.

V and J are TRBV3-1 (or the pseudogene TRBV3-2) and TRBJ1-2, with no clear D. In germline, CDR1 is LGHDT, CDR2 YNNKEL (reference sequence). Trimming stripped 0 bases from V and 7 bases from J, with 12 bases between. CDR3 length: 14 amino acids. For the CDR3, the DNA is TGTGCCAGCAGCCAAGATAACAGCGGACGTGGCTACACCTTC. Translation: CASSQDNSGRGYTF.

This clone is a singleton in its sample. The V and J genes are TRBV7-9 and TRBJ2-1; 10 positions match TRBD2. The V segment lost 4 bases and the J segment 4 bases; nucleotides outside the gene matches: 4. Germline V gene lookup returns CDR1 SEHNR and CDR2 FQNEAQ (reference sequence). The CDR3 consists of 15 residues. The CDR3 loop is CASSSSGRDYNEQFF. The CDR3 DNA reads TGTGCCAGCAGCTCCAGCGGGAGGGATTACAATGAGCAGTTCTTC.

This chain uses TRBV18 with TRBJ1-2, with a tentative D call TRBD1 (5 bases). The CDR3 extends over 14 amino acids. Germline CDR1 is KGHSH and CDR2 is LQKENI. Trimming took off 1 base at V and 7 bases at J, with 13 bases between the two ends. The CDR3 protein is CASSPRDRRSGYTF. As DNA, the CDR3 is TGTGCCAGCTCACCACGCGACAGAAGGTCTGGCTACACCTTC. The full variable domain, rest sourced from reference TRBV18 and TRBJ1-2, is NAGVMQNPRHLVRRRGQEARLRCSPMKGHSHVYWYRQLPEEGLKFMVYLQKENIIDESGMPKERFSAEFPKEGPSILRIQQVVRGDSAAYFCASSPRDRRSGYTFGSGTRLTVV.

This rearrangement joins TRBV5-5 to TRBJ1-1; D unclear. Germline-derived CDR1 and CDR2 are SGHKS and YYEKEE (reference sequence). The CDR3 has 15 amino acids. V was shortened by 0 bases and J by 0 bases, with 9 bases between the two germline ends. For the CDR3, the DNA is TGTGCCAGCAGCTTGGACCCGGGTTTGAACACTGAAGCTTTCTTT. Its protein product is CASSLDPGLNTEAFF. Full variable domain (outside the CDR3, taken from reference TRBV5-5 and TRBJ1-1): DAGVTQSPTHLIKTRGQQVTLRCSPISGHKSVSWYQQVLGQGPQFIFQYYEKEERGRGNFPDRFSARQFPNYSSELNVNALLLGDSALYLCASSLDPGLNTEAFFGQGTRLTVV.

This rearrangement joins TRBV7-9 to TRBJ2-7, with TRBD2 matching over 9 bases. With V trimmed by 5 bases and J by 6 bases, 11 bases remained unmatched. The CDR3 runs 15 residues. CDR1 and CDR2 from the germline V gene are SEHNR and FQNEAQ (reference sequence). The CDR3 DNA reads as TGTGCCAGCAGCGTCACGCAGCGGGAGGATGGCGAGCAGTACTTC. Encoded protein: CASSVTQREDGEQYF.

This clone was seen just once. The chain carries TRBV28 and TRBJ2-2; 13 nucleotides align to TRBD2. With V trimmed by 0 bases and J by 1 base, 2 bases remained unmatched. The CDR3 runs to 18 residues. Germline assignment: CDR1 MDHEN and CDR2 SYDVKM. CDR3 coding DNA: TGTGCCAGCAGTTTATGGGGACTAGCGGGATTGAACACCGGGGAGCTGTTTTTT. Its protein is CASSLWGLAGLNTGELFF.

This chain joins TRBV14 and TRBJ1-1; D is ambiguous. Trimming removed 0 bases from V and 5 bases from J, with 13 bases in between. Looked up from germline, CDR1 is SGHDN and CDR2 is FVKESK. This CDR3 has 15 amino acids. CDR3 coding DNA: TGTGCCAGCAGCCAAGATATTTTCGTATATACTGAAGCTTTCTTT. Amino acid sequence: CASSQDIFVYTEAFF.

The rearrangement uses TRBV2 and TRBJ1-5, with 9 bases aligning to TRBD1. The length of the CDR3 is 17 residues. CDR1 is SNHLY, CDR2 FYNNEI, per germline. Trimming cost V 6 bases and J 6 bases; bases outside gene matches: 15. The chain's CDR3 is CASRSDRGGIVGQPQHF. CDR3 nucleotide sequence: TGTGCCAGCAGATCAGACAGGGGGGGGATAGTAGGTCAGCCCCAGCATTTT.

The chain has TRBV28 and TRBJ2-5; 8 nucleotides align to TRBD2. Trimming took 4 bases from V and 2 from J; bases not matched to a gene: 15. The CDR3 loop spans 18 amino acids. Germline loops: CDR1 MDHEN, CDR2 SYDVKM. The CDR3 here is CASSSAGRRGTRQETQYF. The DNA for the CDR3 is TGTGCCAGCAGTTCCGCTGGGAGGCGGGGGACTAGACAAGAGACCCAGTACTTC.

This chain uses TRBV6-2 or TRBV6-3 with TRBJ2-7; TRBD1 is a possible D gene (5 bases). The V gene's germline CDR1 is MNHEY and CDR2 SVGEGT. The CDR3 has 12 residues. Trimming cost V 2 bases and J 3 bases, with 5 bases left between them. CDR3 DNA: TGTGCCAGCAGTTACAGGGGCTACGAGCAGTACTTC. This translates into CASSYRGYEQYF.

CDR3 DNA sequence: TGTGCCAGCAGCCACGTCGGGGGGCGCTCATGGAAACTGTTTTTT. Protein product: CASSHVGGRSWKLFF. This chain connects TRBV7-9 to TRBJ1-4, with a possible D match to TRBD1 (6 bases). Germline CDR1 is SEHNR and CDR2 is FQNEAQ (reference sequence). The CDR3 spans 15 residues. Trimming took off 5 bases at V and 11 bases at J, with 21 bases between the two ends. Using reference TRBV7-9 and TRBJ1-4 for the parts outside the CDR3, the full variable domain is DTGVSQNPRHKITKRGQNVTFRCDPISEHNRLYWYRQTLGQGPEFLTYFQNEAQLEKSRLLSDRFSAERPKGSFSTLEIQRTEQGDSAMYLCASSHVGGRSWKLFFGSGTQLSVL.

The gene calls are TRBV13 and TRBJ2-7; possible D gene TRBD2, 5 bases. The CDR3 length is 16 residues. The ends were cut back, 1 base at V and 1 base at J, with 14 bases in the middle. Germline loops: CDR1 PRHDT, CDR2 FYEKMQ (reference sequence). The CDR3 loop is CASSLDVPGSSYEQYF. In DNA form, the CDR3 reads TGTGCCAGCAGCTTAGACGTCCCGGGGTCGTCCTACGAGCAGTACTTC.

The chain has TRBV28 and TRBJ2-3; no clear D. The germline V gene encodes CDR1 MDHEN and CDR2 SYDVKM. The V and J ends lost 2 bases and 10 bases respectively, with 7 bases between them. The CDR3 extends over 11 amino acids. Written as DNA, the CDR3 is TGTGCCAGCAGTTTAGGTCGGGCGCAGTATTTT. Translated, it gives CASSLGRAQYF.

V and J are TRBV5-1 and TRBJ2-1; 7 bases align to TRBD2. V trimming: 1 base; J trimming: 9 bases; junction bases outside the gene matches: 4. The CDR3 length is 13 residues. Germline assignment: CDR1 SGHRS and CDR2 YFSETQ. CDR3 sequence (DNA): TGCGCCAGCAGCTTGAAGTCGGGAGGTGAGCAGTTCTTC. Its protein is CASSLKSGGEQFF.

The chain combines TRBV7-2 with TRBJ2-3; 8 bases map to TRBD2. From germline, CDR1 is SGHTA and CDR2 FQGNSA. There are 16 residues in the CDR3. Germline trimming cut 3 bases from V and 4 bases from J; bases unmatched to any gene: 9. CDR3: CASSFSGTLFADTQYF. The CDR3 DNA is TGTGCCAGCAGCTTTAGCGGGACCCTCTTTGCAGATACGCAGTATTTT.

The chain recombines TRBV7-9 with TRBJ2-5; TRBD1 agrees at 9 bases. J lost 1 base, V lost 4 bases, and 4 bases had no gene match. This CDR3 has 15 residues. The germline V gene encodes CDR1 SEHNR and CDR2 FQNEAQ (reference sequence). The CDR3 nucleotides read TGTGCCAGCAGCTGGACAGGGGTCACCCAAGAGACCCAGTACTTC. This gives the protein CASSWTGVTQETQYF.

In its sample, this clone was seen many times. The chain links TRBV25-1 to TRBJ1-4; 7 bases line up with TRBD1. Per germline, CDR1 MGHDK and CDR2 SYGVNS. Trimming cost V 1 base and J 8 bases; bases outside gene matches: 7. This CDR3 spans 15 amino acids. The CDR3 DNA sequence: TGTGCCAGCAGTGAATCGAGACAGGGTGGCGAAAAACTGTTTTTT. This sequence encodes CASSESRQGGEKLFF.

This chain joins TRBV11-2 and TRBJ2-7; 10 bases match TRBD2. Trimming removed 5 bases from V and 3 bases from J; junction bases left unmatched: 4. The CDR3 consists of 14 residues. CDR1 and CDR2 (germline): SGHAT, FQNNGV. CDR3 in DNA: TGTGCCAGCAGCCCAGCGGGGGGGTACTACGAGCAGTACTTC. It is translated as CASSPAGGYYEQYF.

The chain is built from TRBV14 and TRBJ2-1; D is ambiguous. CDR1 is SGHDN and CDR2 is FVKESK in the germline V gene. The V end lost 0 bases, the J end lost 4 bases, and 10 bases lay between the germline ends. The CDR3 contains 15 residues. The CDR3 loop is CASSQDWAAYNEQFF. CDR3 bases: TGTGCCAGCAGCCAAGATTGGGCAGCTTACAATGAGCAGTTCTTC.

The J gene is TRBJ2-3, the V gene TRBV21-1; TRBD2 is the table's D call and was not checked against the DNA. TRBV21-1 is a listed pseudogene. The CDR3 sequence is 13 residues long. The CDR3, as DNA: TGTGCCAGCAGTCGGGAGAGCACAGATACGCAGTATTTT. Translation: CASSRESTDTQYF.

J is TRBJ2-7 and V is TRBV10-2, with D maybe TRBD2 (6 bases). Trimming stripped 7 bases from V and 7 bases from J, with 26 bases between. There are 16 residues in the CDR3. Germline V gene lookup returns CDR1 WSHSY and CDR2 SAAADI. CDR3 nucleotide sequence: TGCGCCAGCACCGGAGCGTGGCGGGATGGTGTGGGTGAGCAGTACTTC. It is translated as CASTGAWRDGVGEQYF.

The rearrangement links TRBV28 to TRBJ2-7; D possibly corresponds to TRBD1 (5 bases). Germline assignment: CDR1 MDHEN and CDR2 SYDVKM. Trimming pared 7 bases from V and 3 bases from J, leaving 25 bases between. This CDR3 has 17 residues. Here the CDR3 DNA reads TGTGCCAGCATTGGGCAAAAAGTGGGTGGACACCTCTACGAGCAGTACTTC. Protein sequence: CASIGQKVGGHLYEQYF.

The DNA for the CDR3 is TGTGCCAGCAGTGAGTGGGACAGGGGTAACGAGCAGTACTTC. Its protein product is CASSEWDRGNEQYF. V usage is TRBV2 and J usage is TRBJ2-7; TRBD1 aligns across 10 bases. The CDR3 covers 14 residues. V trimming: 3 bases; J trimming: 5 bases; junction bases outside the gene matches: 4. Germline assignment: CDR1 SNHLY and CDR2 FYNNEI.

The chain is built from TRBV10-3 and TRBJ2-7; D is perhaps TRBD2 (6 bases). Germline lookup yields CDR1 ENHRY and CDR2 SYGVKD. Trimming stripped 9 bases from V and 2 bases from J, with 14 bases between. The length of the CDR3 is 13 residues. The CDR3 nucleotides read TGTGCCATTCGGACTAACCAAGCCTACGAGCAGTACTTC. As protein: CAIRTNQAYEQYF.

The V call is TRBV14, the J call TRBJ1-1, with TRBD1 matching 9 bases. The CDR3 loop spans 14 amino acids. J lost 4 bases, V lost 4 bases, and 4 bases had no gene match. The germline V gene has CDR1 SGHDN and CDR2 FVKESK. The CDR3 spells CASSRQGGGTEAFF. Here the CDR3 DNA reads TGTGCCAGCAGCCGACAGGGGGGTGGCACTGAAGCTTTCTTT.

The CDR3 sequence: CASSLTRQGATNEKLFF. DNA of the CDR3: TGTGCCAGCAGCTTAACAAGACAGGGGGCAACTAATGAAAAACTGTTTTTT. The rearrangement links TRBV7-8 to TRBJ1-4; 9 bases agree with TRBD1. From germline, CDR1 is SGHVS and CDR2 FQNEAQ. J gave up 0 bases and V 2 bases, and 4 bases lay outside the gene matches. This CDR3 has 17 amino acids.

The chain links TRBV5-4 to TRBJ2-1, with 14 bases matching TRBD2. The CDR3 spans 14 residues. CDR1 is SGHNT, CDR2 YYREEE, per germline (reference sequence). Losses at the gene ends were 4 bases for V and 13 bases for J; bases not matched to a gene: 7. The DNA for the CDR3 is TGTGCCAGCAGCCGCGGGACTAGCGGGAGAATACAGTTCTTC. Translated: CASSRGTSGRIQFF.

The V gene is TRBV6-5, the J gene TRBJ1-3; tentatively, D is TRBD1 (6 bases). Germline CDR1 and CDR2: MNHEY and SVGAGI. With 0 bases removed from V and 2 bases from J, the gap between germline ends came to 11 bases. This CDR3 region has 16 residues. The CDR3 DNA follows: TGTGCCAGCAGTTACTCGAGCCAGGGGACTGGAAACACCATATATTTT. It is translated as CASSYSSQGTGNTIYF.